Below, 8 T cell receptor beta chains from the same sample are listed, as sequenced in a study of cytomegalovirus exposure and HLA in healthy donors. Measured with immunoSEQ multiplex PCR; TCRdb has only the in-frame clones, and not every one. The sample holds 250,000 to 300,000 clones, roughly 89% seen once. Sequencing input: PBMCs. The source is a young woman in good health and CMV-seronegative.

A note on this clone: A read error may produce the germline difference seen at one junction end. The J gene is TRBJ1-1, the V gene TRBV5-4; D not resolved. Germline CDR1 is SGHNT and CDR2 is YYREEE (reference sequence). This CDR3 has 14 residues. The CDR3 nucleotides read TGTGCCAGCAGATTGGAATTGGCCCACACTGAAGCTTTCTTT. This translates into CASRLELAHTEAFF.

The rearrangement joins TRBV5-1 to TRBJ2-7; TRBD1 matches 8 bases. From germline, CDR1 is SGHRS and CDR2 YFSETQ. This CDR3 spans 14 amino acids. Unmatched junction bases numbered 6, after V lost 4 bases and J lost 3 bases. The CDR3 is CASSLTTGDYEQYV. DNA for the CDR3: TGCGCCAGCAGCCTCACGACAGGGGACTACGAGCAGTACGTC.

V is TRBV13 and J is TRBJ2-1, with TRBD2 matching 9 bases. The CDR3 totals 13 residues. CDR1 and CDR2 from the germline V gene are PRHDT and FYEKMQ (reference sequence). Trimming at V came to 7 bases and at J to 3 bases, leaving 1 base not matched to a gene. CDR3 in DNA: TGTGCCAGCAATAGCGGGGGCTACAATGAGCAGTTCTTC. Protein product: CASNSGGYNEQFF.

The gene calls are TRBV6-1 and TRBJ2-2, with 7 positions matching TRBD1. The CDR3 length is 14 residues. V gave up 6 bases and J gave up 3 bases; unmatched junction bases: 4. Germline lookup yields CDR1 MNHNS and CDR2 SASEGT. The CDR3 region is CASRPGQYTGELFF. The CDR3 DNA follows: TGTGCCAGCAGACCGGGACAGTACACCGGGGAGCTGTTTTTT.

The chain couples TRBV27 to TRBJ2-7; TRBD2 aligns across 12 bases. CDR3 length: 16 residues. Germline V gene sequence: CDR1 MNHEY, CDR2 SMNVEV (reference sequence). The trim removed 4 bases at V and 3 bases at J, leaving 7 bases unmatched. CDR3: CASSSRTSGVIYEQYF. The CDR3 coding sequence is TGTGCCAGCAGTTCGAGGACTAGCGGGGTTATCTACGAGCAGTACTTC.

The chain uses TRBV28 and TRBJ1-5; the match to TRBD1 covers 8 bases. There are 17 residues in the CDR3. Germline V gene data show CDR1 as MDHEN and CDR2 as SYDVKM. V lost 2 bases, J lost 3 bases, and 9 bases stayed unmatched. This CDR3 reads CASSLGPTGDLNQPQHF. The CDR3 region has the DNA TGTGCCAGCAGTTTAGGTCCGACAGGGGATCTCAATCAGCCCCAGCATTTT.

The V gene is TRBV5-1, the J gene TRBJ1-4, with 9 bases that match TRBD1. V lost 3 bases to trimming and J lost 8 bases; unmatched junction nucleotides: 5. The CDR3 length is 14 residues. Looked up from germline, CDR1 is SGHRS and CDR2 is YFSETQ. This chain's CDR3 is CASSSGQGGEKLFF. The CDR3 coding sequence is TGCGCCAGCAGCTCGGGACAGGGTGGGGAAAAACTGTTTTTT.

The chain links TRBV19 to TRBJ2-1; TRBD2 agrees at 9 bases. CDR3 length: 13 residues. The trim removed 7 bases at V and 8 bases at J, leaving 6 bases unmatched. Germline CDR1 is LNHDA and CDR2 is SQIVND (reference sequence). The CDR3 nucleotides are TGTGCCAGTAAGAGCGGGGGGCCGGATGAGCAGTTCTTC. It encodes CASKSGGPDEQFF.